The rows below give T cell receptor beta chains drawn from one sample of a study of Ad26.COV2.S vaccination and SARS-CoV-2 variants. Repertoires were generated with immunoSEQ multiplex PCR, while TCRdb's copy carries only in-frame clones and drops some. The sample lists under 600,000 clones; around 89% were seen once. The material was peripheral blood, obtained in a trial of Ad26.COV2.S vaccine versus placebo. Receptor source: a person between 18 and 59 years old who received the Ad26.COV2.S COVID-19 vaccine or a placebo. CDR3s include the opening cysteine and the closing phenylalanine or tryptophan. D genes are given only for firm matches. For some rows the clone size is stated as once, few or many, or as a class when expanded; others skip it.

clone size: -
V gene: TRBV6-1
D gene: -
J gene: TRBJ2-1
CDR3 protein: CASSESSKGGYNEQFF
CDR3 DNA: TGTGCCAGCAGTGAATCCAGCAAGGGGGGTTACAATGAGCAGTTCTTC

clone size: -
V gene: TRBV4-2
D gene: -
J gene: TRBJ1-2
CDR3 protein: CASSQETVFSGGGYTF
CDR3 DNA: TGTGCCAGCAGCCAAGAAACAGTTTTCTCGGGGGGCGGCTACACCTTC

clone size: -
V gene: TRBV2
D gene: -
J gene: TRBJ2-7
CDR3 protein: CASRSEGTYEQYF
CDR3 DNA: TGTGCCAGTCGATCGGAAGGAACCTACGAGCAGTACTTC

clone size: -
V gene: TRBV18
D gene: TRBD1
J gene: TRBJ1-4
CDR3 protein: CASSPQGAKNEKLFF
CDR3 DNA: TGTGCCAGCTCACCACAGGGGGCGAAGAATGAAAAACTGTTTTTT

clone size: -
V gene: TRBV4-1
D gene: TRBD1
J gene: TRBJ1-2
CDR3 protein: CASSQDPRTGGDYGYTF
CDR3 DNA: TGCGCCAGCAGCCAAGACCCTCGGACAGGGGGCGACTATGGCTACACCTTC

clone size: -
V gene: TRBV7-9
D gene: -
J gene: TRBJ2-7
CDR3 protein: CASSLAALGRASSYEQYF
CDR3 DNA: TGTGCCAGCAGCTTAGCCGCCCTGGGCAGGGCTAGCTCCTACGAGCAGTACTTC

clone size: -
V gene: TRBV5-1
D gene: -
J gene: TRBJ2-2
CDR3 protein: CASSLLGSPWGFGNTGELFF
CDR3 DNA: TGCGCCAGCAGCTTGTTGGGCAGCCCTTGGGGGTTCGGGAACACCGGGGAGCTGTTTTTT

clone size: -
V gene: TRBV15
D gene: -
J gene: TRBJ2-7
CDR3 protein: CATSSPGGREQYF
CDR3 DNA: TGTGCCACCAGCAGCCCGGGTGGGCGCGAGCAGTACTTC

clone size: few
V gene: TRBV5-6
D gene: -
J gene: TRBJ1-6
CDR3 protein: CASSLGRNSPLHF
CDR3 DNA: TGTGCCAGCAGCTTGGGCAGAAATTCACCCCTCCACTTT

clone size: -
V gene: TRBV9
D gene: TRBD2
J gene: TRBJ2-3
CDR3 protein: CASSVGLAGGGMQYF
CDR3 DNA: TGTGCCAGCAGCGTAGGACTAGCGGGGGGTGGTATGCAGTATTTT

clone size: -
V gene: TRBV18
D gene: TRBD1
J gene: TRBJ1-1
CDR3 protein: CASSGQGDTEAFF
CDR3 DNA: TGTGCCAGCTCAGGACAGGGGGACACTGAAGCTTTCTTT

clone size: -
V gene: TRBV2
D gene: -
J gene: TRBJ2-7
CDR3 protein: CASSLTPYEQYF
CDR3 DNA: TGTGCCAGCAGTTTGACTCCCTACGAGCAGTACTTC

clone size: -
V gene: TRBV10-2
D gene: TRBD2
J gene: TRBJ2-1
CDR3 protein: CASSGRLAGAYNEQFF
CDR3 DNA: TGCGCCAGCAGTGGGAGACTAGCGGGGGCCTACAATGAGCAGTTCTTC

clone size: -
V gene: TRBV5-1
D gene: TRBD2
J gene: TRBJ2-5
CDR3 protein: CASSLPGLAGPETQYF
CDR3 DNA: TGCGCCAGCAGCTTGCCGGGACTAGCGGGGCCGGAGACCCAGTACTTC

clone size: -
V gene: TRBV29-1
D gene: -
J gene: TRBJ1-1
CDR3 protein: CSGKWRGENTEAFF
CDR3 DNA: TGCAGCGGCAAGTGGCGGGGGGAGAACACTGAAGCTTTCTTT

clone size: -
V gene: TRBV14
D gene: TRBD1
J gene: TRBJ1-3
CDR3 protein: CASSPFPGQERSGNTIYF
CDR3 DNA: TGTGCCAGCAGCCCGTTCCCGGGACAGGAGCGAAGTGGAAACACCATATATTTT

clone size: -
V gene: TRBV3-1/TRBV3-2
D gene: TRBD1
J gene: TRBJ1-1
CDR3 protein: CASSPKILTGPGTEAFF
CDR3 DNA: TGTGCCAGCAGCCCCAAGATTTTGACAGGGCCGGGCACTGAAGCTTTCTTT

clone size: -
V gene: TRBV6-5
D gene: -
J gene: TRBJ2-5
CDR3 protein: CANGTQRQETQYF
CDR3 DNA: TGTGCCAACGGGACTCAAAGGCAAGAGACCCAGTACTTC

clone size: -
V gene: TRBV4-2
D gene: TRBD1
J gene: TRBJ2-5
CDR3 protein: CASSQNRGRQETQYF
CDR3 DNA: TGTGCCAGCAGTCAAAACAGGGGGCGGCAAGAGACCCAGTACTTC

clone size: few
V gene: TRBV2
D gene: -
J gene: TRBJ1-4
CDR3 protein: CASSGEDEKLFF
CDR3 DNA: TGTGCCAGCAGTGGAGAGGATGAAAAACTGTTTTTT

clone size: -
V gene: TRBV28
D gene: -
J gene: TRBJ2-2
CDR3 protein: CASTLGIGELFF
CDR3 DNA: TGTGCCAGCACCCTAGGGATCGGGGAGCTGTTTTTT

clone size: few
V gene: TRBV30
D gene: TRBD1
J gene: TRBJ1-3
CDR3 protein: CAWSKGQGRNTIYF
CDR3 DNA: TGTGCCTGGAGTAAAGGACAGGGGAGAAACACCATATATTTT

clone size: -
V gene: TRBV6-5
D gene: -
J gene: TRBJ1-3
CDR3 protein: CAMRGMSGNTIYF
CDR3 DNA: TGTGCCATGAGGGGGATGAGTGGAAACACCATATATTTT

clone size: once
V gene: TRBV6-5
D gene: -
J gene: TRBJ2-1
CDR3 protein: CASSLLSSNNEQFF
CDR3 DNA: TGTGCCAGCAGCCTACTGTCGTCTAACAATGAGCAGTTCTTC

clone size: few
V gene: TRBV27
D gene: TRBD1
J gene: TRBJ2-7
CDR3 protein: CASKGANYEQYF
CDR3 DNA: TGTGCCAGCAAGGGGGCGAACTACGAGCAGTACTTC

clone size: -
V gene: TRBV7-9
D gene: -
J gene: TRBJ2-1
CDR3 protein: CASSLVDEGSEQFF
CDR3 DNA: TGTGCCAGCAGCTTAGTAGACGAGGGGAGTGAGCAGTTCTTC

clone size: -
V gene: TRBV24-1
D gene: -
J gene: TRBJ1-2
CDR3 protein: CATSDETYGYTF
CDR3 DNA: TGTGCCACCAGTGACGAGACCTATGGCTACACCTTC

clone size: -
V gene: TRBV24-1
D gene: -
J gene: TRBJ1-1
CDR3 protein: CATVIRTAQNTEAFF
CDR3 DNA: TGTGCCACCGTTATCAGGACAGCGCAAAACACTGAAGCTTTCTTT

clone size: -
V gene: TRBV6-2/TRBV6-3
D gene: -
J gene: TRBJ1-6
CDR3 protein: CASSYGGAGESPLHF
CDR3 DNA: TGTGCCAGCAGTTACGGCGGAGCTGGGGAATCACCCCTCCACTTT

clone size: -
V gene: TRBV5-1
D gene: -
J gene: TRBJ2-7
CDR3 protein: CASRPRGEVSYEQYF
CDR3 DNA: TGCGCCAGCAGACCCCGTGGGGAGGTTAGCTACGAGCAGTACTTC

clone size: -
V gene: TRBV4-2
D gene: -
J gene: TRBJ1-1
CDR3 protein: CASSQGDARQNTEAFF
CDR3 DNA: TGTGCCAGCAGCCAAGGGGACGCCCGTCAGAACACTGAAGCTTTCTTT

clone size: -
V gene: TRBV19
D gene: -
J gene: TRBJ2-3
CDR3 protein: CACSPGGSVRDTQYF
CDR3 DNA: TGTGCCTGCTCCCCAGGAGGGTCCGTAAGAGATACGCAGTATTTT

clone size: -
V gene: TRBV3-1/TRBV3-2
D gene: TRBD1
J gene: TRBJ1-4
CDR3 protein: CASSQAAGGNEKLFF
CDR3 DNA: TGTGCCAGCAGCCAAGCGGCAGGGGGTAACGAAAAACTGTTTTTT

clone size: -
V gene: TRBV27
D gene: TRBD1
J gene: TRBJ1-1
CDR3 protein: CASRTGVGTEAFF
CDR3 DNA: TGTGCCAGCAGGACAGGGGTGGGCACTGAAGCTTTCTTT

clone size: -
V gene: TRBV7-2
D gene: -
J gene: TRBJ2-3
CDR3 protein: CASSLIGSGLTDTQYF
CDR3 DNA: TGTGCCAGCAGCTTAATCGGGAGCGGACTCACAGATACGCAGTATTTT

clone size: once
V gene: TRBV7-2
D gene: TRBD2
J gene: TRBJ2-7
CDR3 protein: CASSFRVWEGFYEQYF
CDR3 DNA: TGTGCCAGCAGCTTCCGGGTTTGGGAGGGTTTCTACGAGCAGTACTTC

clone size: few
V gene: TRBV6-5
D gene: -
J gene: TRBJ1-2
CDR3 protein: CASSYYLTASTYGYTF
CDR3 DNA: TGTGCCAGCAGTTACTATTTGACAGCCTCTACCTATGGCTACACCTTC

clone size: -
V gene: TRBV6-1
D gene: -
J gene: TRBJ2-5
CDR3 protein: CASSERRSGVETQYF
CDR3 DNA: TGTGCCAGCAGTGAAAGGAGGTCGGGGGTGGAGACCCAGTACTTC

clone size: once
V gene: TRBV2
D gene: -
J gene: TRBJ2-3
CDR3 protein: CASRGLADLSNTQYF
CDR3 DNA: TGTGCCAGCAGGGGCTTAGCGGACCTTTCGAATACGCAGTATTTT

clone size: -
V gene: TRBV6-6
D gene: TRBD2
J gene: TRBJ2-5
CDR3 protein: CASSRGTSVRYLQETQYF
CDR3 DNA: TGTGCCAGCAGCCGAGGGACTAGCGTAAGGTACTTACAAGAGACCCAGTACTTC

clone size: -
V gene: TRBV6-5
D gene: TRBD1
J gene: TRBJ1-3
CDR3 protein: CASRPRGRSTHTIYF
CDR3 DNA: TGTGCCAGCAGACCAAGGGGGCGATCTACGCACACCATATATTTT

clone size: -
V gene: TRBV15
D gene: TRBD1
J gene: TRBJ2-5
CDR3 protein: CATSRDPTGLETQYF
CDR3 DNA: TGTGCCACCAGCAGAGATCCGACAGGGTTGGAGACCCAGTACTTC

clone size: once
V gene: TRBV12-5
D gene: TRBD2
J gene: TRBJ2-1
CDR3 protein: CASGLVQNPTSGRALADEQFF
CDR3 DNA: TGTGCTAGTGGTTTGGTACAAAACCCTACTAGCGGGAGGGCCTTAGCCGATGAGCAGTTCTTC

clone size: -
V gene: TRBV20-1
D gene: -
J gene: TRBJ1-1
CDR3 protein: CSVMNTEAFF
CDR3 DNA: TGCAGTGTTATGAACACTGAAGCTTTCTTT

clone size: -
V gene: TRBV13
D gene: -
J gene: TRBJ1-1
CDR3 protein: CASSLVAGLNTEAFF
CDR3 DNA: TGTGCCAGCAGCTTAGTGGCCGGGCTGAACACTGAAGCTTTCTTT

clone size: -
V gene: TRBV5-8
D gene: -
J gene: TRBJ1-4
CDR3 protein: CASSTGTGNEKLFF
CDR3 DNA: TGTGCCAGCAGCACGGGGACGGGCAATGAAAAACTGTTTTTT

clone size: -
V gene: TRBV19
D gene: -
J gene: TRBJ2-7
CDR3 protein: CASTPVTGSSEQYF
CDR3 DNA: TGTGCCAGTACTCCGGTTACAGGGTCCAGCGAGCAGTACTTC